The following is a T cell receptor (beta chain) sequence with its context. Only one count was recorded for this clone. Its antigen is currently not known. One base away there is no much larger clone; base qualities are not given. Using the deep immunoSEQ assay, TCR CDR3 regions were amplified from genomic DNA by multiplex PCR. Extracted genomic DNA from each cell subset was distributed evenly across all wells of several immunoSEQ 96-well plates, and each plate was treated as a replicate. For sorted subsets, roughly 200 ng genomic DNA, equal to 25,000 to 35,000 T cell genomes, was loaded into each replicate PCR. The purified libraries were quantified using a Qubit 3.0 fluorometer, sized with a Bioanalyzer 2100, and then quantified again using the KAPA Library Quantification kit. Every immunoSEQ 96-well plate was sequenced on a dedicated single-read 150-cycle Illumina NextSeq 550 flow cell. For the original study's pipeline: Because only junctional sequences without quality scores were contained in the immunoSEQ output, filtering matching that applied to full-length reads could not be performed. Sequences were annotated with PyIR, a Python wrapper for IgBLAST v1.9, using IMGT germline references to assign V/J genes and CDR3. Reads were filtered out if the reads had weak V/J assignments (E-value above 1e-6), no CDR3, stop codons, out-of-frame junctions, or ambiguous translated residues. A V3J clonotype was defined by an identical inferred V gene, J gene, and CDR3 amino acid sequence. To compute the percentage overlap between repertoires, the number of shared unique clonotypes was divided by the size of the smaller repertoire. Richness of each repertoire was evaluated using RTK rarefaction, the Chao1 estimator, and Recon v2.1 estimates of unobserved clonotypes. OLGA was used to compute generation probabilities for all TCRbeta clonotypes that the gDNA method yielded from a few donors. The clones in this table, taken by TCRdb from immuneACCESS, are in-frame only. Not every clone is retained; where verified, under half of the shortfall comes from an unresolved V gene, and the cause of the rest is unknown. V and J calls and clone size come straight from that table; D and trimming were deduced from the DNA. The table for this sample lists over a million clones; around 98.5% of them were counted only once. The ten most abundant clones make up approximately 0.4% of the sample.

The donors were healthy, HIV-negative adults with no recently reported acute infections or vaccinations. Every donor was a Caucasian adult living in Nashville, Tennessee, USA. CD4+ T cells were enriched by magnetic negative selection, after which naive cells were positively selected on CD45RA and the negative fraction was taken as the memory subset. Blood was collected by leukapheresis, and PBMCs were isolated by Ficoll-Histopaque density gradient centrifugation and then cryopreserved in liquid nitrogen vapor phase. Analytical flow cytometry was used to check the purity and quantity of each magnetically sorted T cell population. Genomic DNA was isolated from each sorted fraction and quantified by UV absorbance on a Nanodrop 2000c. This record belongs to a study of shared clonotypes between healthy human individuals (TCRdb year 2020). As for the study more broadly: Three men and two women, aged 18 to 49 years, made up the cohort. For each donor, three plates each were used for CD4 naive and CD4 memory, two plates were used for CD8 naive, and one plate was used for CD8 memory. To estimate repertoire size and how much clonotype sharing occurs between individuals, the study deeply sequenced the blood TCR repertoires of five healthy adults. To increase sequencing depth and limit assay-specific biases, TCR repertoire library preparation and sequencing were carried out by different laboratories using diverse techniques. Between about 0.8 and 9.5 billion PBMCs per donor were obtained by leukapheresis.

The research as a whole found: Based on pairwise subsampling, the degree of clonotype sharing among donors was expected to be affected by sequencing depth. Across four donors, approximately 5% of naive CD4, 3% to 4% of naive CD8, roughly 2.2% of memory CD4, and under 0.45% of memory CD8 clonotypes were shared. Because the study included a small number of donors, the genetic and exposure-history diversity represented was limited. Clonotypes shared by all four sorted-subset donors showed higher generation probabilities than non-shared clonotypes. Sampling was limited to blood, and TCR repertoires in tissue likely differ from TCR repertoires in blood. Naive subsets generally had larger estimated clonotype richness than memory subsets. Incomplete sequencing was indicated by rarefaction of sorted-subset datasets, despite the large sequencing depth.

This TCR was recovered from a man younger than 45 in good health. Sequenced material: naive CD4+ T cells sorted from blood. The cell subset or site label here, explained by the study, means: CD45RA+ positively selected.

For the CDR3, the sequence is CASSSDRGDTQYF. Read as DNA, the sequence is TGTGCCAGCAGCTCGGACAGGGGGGATACGCAGTATTTT. The sequence joins TRBV11-2 to TRBJ2-3; TRBD1 lines up with 10 middle nucleotides. CDR1 and CDR2 are read off the germline V gene as SGHAT and FQNNGV. From cysteine to phenylalanine, the CDR3 is 13 amino acids long. Of all the DNA, just the CDR3 is kept, 39 bases in frame from base 1. V ends up 4 bases short and J 6 bases short, with an unmatched junction base count of 1.